The subject of this entry is one T cell receptor beta chain. These data belong to a study of blood T cell repertoires in COVID-19. Study-wide context: Researchers got acute and convalescent COVID-19 samples from the United States, Italy and Spain. In each case, the material was cDNA or gDNA derived from T cells, B-cell-depleted T cells, or PBMCs.

Study processing details: For nucleated cells, counts were estimated from reference gene primer amplification. Sequenced by immunoSEQ multiplex PCR; TCRdb stores in-frame clones only, minus some. The DNA was the basis for D and trimming; V, J and clone size are from that table. The table shows about 290,000 clones, with roughly 80% occurring only once. The V gene lost 6 bases and the J gene lost 6 bases, with 8 bases spanning the gap. CDR3 length equals 12 residues. Germline CDR1 is LNHDA and CDR2 is SQIVND (reference sequence). The V and J genes are TRBV19 and TRBJ1-4; no definite D call. Sequencing was carried out using peripheral blood. This clonotype was sampled from a woman aged 45-59 years with active or convalescent COVID-19. The CDR3 sequence: CASSVADEKLFF. DNA for the CDR3: TGTGCCAGTAGCGTAGCCGATGAAAAACTGTTTTTT. Full variable domain (missing parts from reference TRBV19 and TRBJ1-4): DGGITQSPKYLFRKEGQNVTLSCEQNLNHDAMYWYRQDPGQGLRLIYYSQIVNDFQKGDIAEGYSVSREKKESFPLTVTSAQKNPTAFYLCASSVADEKLFFGSGTQLSVL.